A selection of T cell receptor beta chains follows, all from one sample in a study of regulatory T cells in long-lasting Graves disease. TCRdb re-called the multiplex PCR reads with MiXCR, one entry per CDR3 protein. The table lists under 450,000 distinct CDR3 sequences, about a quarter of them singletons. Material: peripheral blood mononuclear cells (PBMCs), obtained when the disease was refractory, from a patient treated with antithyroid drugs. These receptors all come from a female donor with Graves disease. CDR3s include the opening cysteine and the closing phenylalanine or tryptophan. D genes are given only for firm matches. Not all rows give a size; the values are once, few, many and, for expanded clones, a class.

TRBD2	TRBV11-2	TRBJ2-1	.	TGTGCCAGCAGATTGGGACTAGCGGGATACAATGAGCAGTTCTTC	CASRLGLAGYNEQFF
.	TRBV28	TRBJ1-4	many	TGTGCCAGCAGTTTATCAACAGATCCAACTAATGAAAAACTGTTTTTT	CASSLSTDPTNEKLFF
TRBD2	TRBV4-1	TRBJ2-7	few	TGCGCCAGCAGCCAAGTCGGGCGGGAGCGACACGAGCAGTACTTC	CASSQVGRERHEQYF
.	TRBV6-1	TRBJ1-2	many	TGTGCCAGCAGTGAAGCAGGGCCAAACTATGGCTACACCTTC	CASSEAGPNYGYTF
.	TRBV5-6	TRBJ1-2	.	TGTGCCAGCAGCTTGGATCCCAAGATCGACCCCTATGGCTACACCTTC	CASSLDPKIDPYGYTF
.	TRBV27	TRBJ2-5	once	TGTGCCAGCAGTTACCTTTTTGGGGGAAAAGAGACCCAGTACTTC	CASSYLFGGKETQYF
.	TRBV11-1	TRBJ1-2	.	TGTGCCAGCAGCAACGGACCGAACGGGAGGCACTATGGCTACACCTTC	CASSNGPNGRHYGYTF
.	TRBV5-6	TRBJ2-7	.	TGTGCCAGCAGCACCTATTCCCGGACCGCGGTCTACGAGCAGTACTTC	CASSTYSRTAVYEQYF
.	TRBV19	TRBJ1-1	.	TGTGCCAGTAGTATCACTAGGACTGAAGCTTTCTTT	CASSITRTEAFF
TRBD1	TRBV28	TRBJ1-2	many	TGTGCCAGCAGTTTCCCACTGACAGGGGTTTACACCTTC	CASSFPLTGVYTF
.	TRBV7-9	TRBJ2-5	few	TGTGCCAGCAGCTCCGGGATCCAGTCAACCCATCAAGAGACCCAGTACTTC	CASSSGIQSTHQETQYF
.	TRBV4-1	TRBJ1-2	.	TGCGCCAGCAGCCAACCCCGGACGGGACGGCGCTATGGCTACACCTTC	CASSQPRTGRRYGYTF
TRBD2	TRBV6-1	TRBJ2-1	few	TGTGCCAGTTCAAGCGGGGGCCCATCATATCAGTTCTTC	CASSSGGPSYQFF
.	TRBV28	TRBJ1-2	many	TGTGCCAGCAGTTTGGGTTACACTGGCTACACCTTC	CASSLGYTGYTF
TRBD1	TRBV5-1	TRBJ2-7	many	TGCGCCAGCACCTATCAGACAGGGAGCTACGAGCAGTACTTC	CASTYQTGSYEQYF
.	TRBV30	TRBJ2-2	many	TGTGCCTGGAGTGTACGAGGGCATATCGGGGAGCTGTTTTTT	CAWSVRGHIGELFF
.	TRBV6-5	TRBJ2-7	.	TGTGCCAGCAGGTACAGGGTTTCGGGCGAGCAGTACTTC	CASRYRVSGEQYF
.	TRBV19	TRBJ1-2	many	TGTGCCAGTAGTACTTTTAGGGACGGCTATGGCTACACCTTC	CASSTFRDGYGYTF
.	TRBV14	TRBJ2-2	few	TGTGCCAGCAGCCATACAGGGCCATCTCCGAACACCGGGGAGCTGTTTTTT	CASSHTGPSPNTGELFF
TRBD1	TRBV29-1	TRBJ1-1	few	TGCAGCGTTGAAGCCAGGGGGGGGAACACTGAAGCTTTCTTT	CSVEARGGNTEAFF
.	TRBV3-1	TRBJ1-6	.	TGTGCCAGCAGCCCTACGAATCCGGGTAATTCACCCCTCCACTTT	CASSPTNPGNSPLHF
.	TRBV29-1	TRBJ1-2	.	TGCAGCGTTGAAGAGGCCAGCGTCCAAGCTAACTATGGCTACACCTTC	CSVEEASVQANYGYTF
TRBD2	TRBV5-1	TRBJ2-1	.	TGCGCCAGCAGCAAGCGGGAGAGTCCGGATGAGCAGTTCTTC	CASSKRESPDEQFF
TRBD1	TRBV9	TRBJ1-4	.	TGTGCCAGCAGCACAGGGGGGGGGGCCCGTAATGAAAAACTGTTTTTT	CASSTGGGARNEKLFF
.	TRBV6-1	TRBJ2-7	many	TGTGCCAGCTCCCGGGGGTGGATGGACGAGCAGTACTTC	CASSRGWMDEQYF
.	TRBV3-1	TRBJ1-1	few	TGTGCCAGCAGCCCCGGGCGGCCTGAAGCTTTCTTT	CASSPGRPEAFF
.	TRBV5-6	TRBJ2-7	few	TGTGCCAGCAGCTTGATCACAGGAGATTACGAGCAGTACTTC	CASSLITGDYEQYF